This TCR beta chain was recorded in a study of OX40 agonist ivuxolimab in advanced cancers. Across the study: Ivuxolimab, which is an agonistic anti-OX40 (CD134) antibody, was administered to the patients. Three patients, one with hepatocellular carcinoma and two with cutaneous melanoma, responded partially.

CDR3 length: 14 residues. V lost 5 bases and J lost 4, with 12 bases in between. From germline, CDR1 is SGHVS and CDR2 FQNEAQ. This clone has ten or more counts. Its specificity is not known. General study results and limits: On average, CD8+ T cells had more expanded clones than CD4+.

TCRdb's copy holds only in-frame clones and misses some; the assay was immunoSEQ multiplex PCR. Among around 69,000 clones, 75% to 85% were seen once, and the ten largest hold around 1.7%. The V and J genes are TRBV7-8 and TRBJ2-4; maybe TRBD2 (5 bases). This receptor was identified in an adult with an advanced solid tumor such as melanoma, head and neck, liver or kidney cancer. The sequencing here drew on CD4+ or CD8+ T cells sorted from blood, taken in a trial of the OX40 agonist ivuxolimab. In DNA form, the CDR3 reads TGTGCCAGCAGCCCCAGACGGACTAAAAACATTCAGTACTTC. Encoded protein: CASSPRRTKNIQYF. Full variable domain (outside the CDR3, taken from reference TRBV7-8 and TRBJ2-4): GAGVSQSPRYKVAKRGQDVALRCDPISGHVSLFWYQQALGQGPEFLTYFQNEAQLDKSGLPSDRFFAERPEGSVSTLKIQRTQQEDSAVYLCASSPRRTKNIQYFGAGTRLSVL.